Given below is one TCR beta chain in context. Its target is not known. Samples underwent the assay at deep level. In the authors' workflow: ImmunoSEQ supplied junction-only sequences lacking quality scores, so filtering was different. Sequencing was performed with immunoSEQ multiplex PCR; in TCRdb, only in-frame clones are kept and a portion is missing. V, J and clone size are those of that table, while D and trimming were read from the DNA. The sample includes 2.3 million or so clones, over 90% of them seen just once. The germline V gene encodes CDR1 LGHNA and CDR2 YNFKEQ. The CDR3 length is 18 residues. V gave up 3 bases and J gave up 4 bases; unmatched junction bases: 9. The sample originates from a study of shared clonotypes between healthy human individuals. Study-wide points: The genetic and exposure-history diversity represented was limited by few donors. Among several donors, about 4.6% of naive CD4 clonotypes were found in common.

Material for sequencing was naive CD4+ T cells from PBMCs. Specified subset: CD45RA+ positively selected. The clonotype originates from a man aged 18 to 30 in good health. Some clones in this sample may be carry-over from other donors' samples. The chain uses TRBV4-2 and TRBJ2-7, with 16 bases matching TRBD2. CDR3 loop: CASSHQGTSGRAAYEQYF. The DNA for the CDR3 is TGTGCCAGCAGCCATCAAGGGACTAGCGGGAGGGCCGCTTACGAGCAGTACTTC.